These 26 T cell receptor beta chains were sequenced from one sample in a study of blood T cell repertoires in COVID-19. Data came from immunoSEQ multiplex PCR; TCRdb stores just in-frame clones and leaves some out. The repertoire has approximately 200,000 clones, roughly 84% of them found once; the top ten carry around a sixth. Sequenced sample: peripheral blood. These receptors were taken from a person between 65 and 80 years old with COVID-19, enrolled during active disease.

This chain joins TRBV15 and TRBJ2-4, with D unclear. Per germline, CDR1 LNHNV and CDR2 YYDKDF (reference sequence). This CDR3 is built from 14 residues. V shed 5 bases and J shed 2 bases, with 10 bases lying between them. The CDR3 DNA reads TGTGCCACCAGCGGAACAGCTACCAAAAACATTCAGTACTTC. It specifies CATSGTATKNIQYF.

The CDR3 DNA sequence: TGCAGCGTTGATAGCCCAGGGGATCCCGGGGAGCTGTTTTTT. It encodes CSVDSPGDPGELFF. The gene calls are TRBV29-1 and TRBJ2-2; D may be TRBD1 (6 bases). The germline V and J ends were trimmed by 3 bases and 6 bases, with 14 bases remaining between them. The CDR3 is made up of 14 amino acids. CDR1 and CDR2 from the germline V gene are SQVTM and ANQGSEA.

The chain combines TRBV12-5 with TRBJ2-2; the D gene is possibly TRBD2 (6 bases). CDR3 length: 15 amino acids. Germline values: CDR1 LGHNT, CDR2 FRNRAP. V lost 4 bases to trimming and J lost 3 bases, with 12 bases between them. DNA for the CDR3: TGTGCTAGTGGTTACGGAGGGATCCACACCGGGGAGCTGTTTTTT. Protein product: CASGYGGIHTGELFF. Drawing the rest from reference TRBV12-5 and TRBJ2-2, the complete variable domain is DARVTQTPRHKVTEMGQEVTMRCQPILGHNTVFWYRQTMMQGLELLAYFRNRAPLDDSGMPKDRFSAEMPDATLATLKIQPSEPRDSAVYFCASGYGGIHTGELFFGEGSRLTVL.

The genes are TRBV29-1 and TRBJ1-2; a possible D gene is TRBD1 (6 bases). This CDR3 has 15 amino acids. Germline V gene sequence: CDR1 SQVTM, CDR2 ANQGSEA. The V and J ends lost 2 bases and 8 bases respectively, with 21 bases between them. CDR3 loop: CSVESGARDRQGYTF. In DNA, the CDR3 is TGCAGCGTTGAATCAGGGGCCAGGGACCGTCAGGGCTACACCTTC.

V gene TRBV5-1 combines with J gene TRBJ2-1, with 12 bases fitting TRBD2. Germline CDR1 SGHRS, CDR2 YFSETQ. With V trimmed by 4 bases and J by 5 bases, 7 bases remained unmatched. The CDR3 contains 16 residues. CDR3 bases: TGCGCCAGCAGCCCAAGGACTAGCGGGATTAACAATGAGCAGTTCTTC. Protein sequence: CASSPRTSGINNEQFF.

The genes are TRBV5-1 and TRBJ2-3; 7 bases fit TRBD2. This CDR3 is built from 15 residues. Looked up from germline, CDR1 is SGHRS and CDR2 is YFSETQ. V trimming: 0 bases; J trimming: 2 bases; junction bases outside the gene matches: 3. CDR3 residues: CASSLASGATDTQYF. DNA of the CDR3: TGCGCCAGCAGCTTGGCCAGCGGGGCCACAGATACGCAGTATTTT.

In this sample, this clone turned up once. This chain uses TRBV13 with TRBJ2-7, with D perhaps TRBD1 (5 bases). V dropped 4 bases and J dropped 7 bases, with 17 bases sitting between them. Germline assignment: CDR1 PRHDT and CDR2 FYEKMQ (reference sequence). The CDR3 contains 14 residues. The CDR3: CASSSRYQTEEQYF. The CDR3 nucleotides are TGTGCCAGCAGCTCCCGATATCAGACAGAAGAGCAGTACTTC.

This chain connects TRBV7-6 to TRBJ2-5; TRBD1 matches at 9 bases. V was clipped by 7 bases and J by 3 bases; unmatched bases: 9. This CDR3 is built from 15 residues. In germline, CDR1 is SGHVS, CDR2 FNYEAQ. In nucleotides, the CDR3 is TGTGCCAGCAACCCGACAGGGGGATTGGAAGAGACCCAGTACTTC. Translated: CASNPTGGLEETQYF.

V usage is TRBV2 and J usage is TRBJ2-7; 11 positions agree with TRBD2. The germline CDR1 and CDR2 sequences are SNHLY and FYNNEI. The CDR3 loop spans 16 amino acids. V shed 6 bases, J shed 6 bases, and the junction held 13 bases outside the gene matches. The CDR3: CASSRLSGRASGEQYF. The CDR3 nucleotides read TGTGCCAGCAGCAGACTTAGCGGGAGGGCCTCTGGCGAGCAGTACTTC. The full variable domain, rest sourced from reference TRBV2 and TRBJ2-7, is EPEVTQTPSHQVTQMGQEVILRCVPISNHLYFYWYRQILGQKVEFLVSFYNNEISEKSEIFDDQFSVERPDGSNFTLKIRSTKLEDSAMYFCASSRLSGRASGEQYFGPGTRLTVT.

The chain carries TRBV9 and TRBJ2-5; 7 nucleotides match TRBD2. V lost 4 bases, J lost 2 bases, and 8 bases stayed unmatched. The CDR3 is 15 amino acids. Germline loops: CDR1 SGDLS, CDR2 YYNGEE. The CDR3 loop reads CASSPAGRPQETQYF. The CDR3 nucleotides read TGTGCCAGCAGCCCAGCGGGACGGCCACAAGAGACCCAGTACTTC.

The V and J genes are TRBV19 and TRBJ2-2; a weak D match, TRBD1 (6 bases). The CDR3 consists of 14 residues. V was trimmed by 3 bases and J by 6 bases, leaving 11 bases between them. From germline, CDR1 is LNHDA and CDR2 SQIVND (reference sequence). CDR3 loop: CASSINRVAGELFF. The CDR3 nucleotides read TGTGCCAGTAGTATTAACAGGGTGGCCGGGGAGCTGTTTTTT. Complete variable domain (other parts from reference TRBV19 and TRBJ2-2): DGGITQSPKYLFRKEGQNVTLSCEQNLNHDAMYWYRQDPGQGLRLIYYSQIVNDFQKGDIAEGYSVSREKKESFPLTVTSAQKNPTAFYLCASSINRVAGELFFGEGSRLTVL.

The J gene is TRBJ2-3, the V gene TRBV5-6, with 11 bases lining up with TRBD1. The junction had 4 bases not matched to a gene; V was cut back by 4 bases and J by 3 bases. There are 15 residues in the CDR3. Germline CDR1 reads SGHDT; CDR2 reads YYEEEE. CDR3 nucleotides: TGTGCCAGCAGCCCCTGGGACAGGGGGACAGATACGCAGTATTTT. Its protein product is CASSPWDRGTDTQYF.

The chain carries TRBV6-5 and TRBJ2-5; 9 nucleotides agree with TRBD2. V shed 7 bases and J 8 bases; nucleotides not matched to a gene: 11. The germline gives CDR1 MNHEY, CDR2 SVGAGI. The CDR3 is 14 residues long. For the CDR3, the DNA is TGTGCCAGCAAAGGAGCGGGGGGACTGGGTACCCAGTACTTC. Translation gives CASKGAGGLGTQYF.

This chain joins TRBV4-3 and TRBJ2-1; D is uncertain. V was pared by 6 bases and J by 1 base, with 13 bases between. This CDR3 contains 15 residues. Looked up from germline, CDR1 is LGHNA and CDR2 is YSLEER. The DNA for the CDR3 is TGCGCCAGCAGGAAGGATATGAGGTCCTACAATGAGCAGTTCTTC. Protein: CASRKDMRSYNEQFF.

This clone was observed a few times. The chain has TRBV6-2 or TRBV6-3 and TRBJ2-7, with a weak D call TRBD1 (6 bases). The V end was cut by 5 bases, the J end by 2 bases, with 16 bases between. CDR3 length: 15 residues. The germline CDR1 and CDR2 sequences are MNHEY and SVGEGT. The DNA for the CDR3 is TGTGCCAGCAGTCGAGAGACAGGAAATGCCTACGAGCAGTACTTC. Encoded protein: CASSRETGNAYEQYF.

The V gene is TRBV9, the J gene TRBJ2-1, with 7 bases aligning to TRBD2. The CDR3 is 16 amino acids. Germline V gene data show CDR1 as SGDLS and CDR2 as YYNGEE. V was pared by 3 bases and J by 7 bases, with 13 bases of the junction left unmatched. The CDR3 protein is CASSATPGVGGNEQFF. As DNA, the CDR3 is TGTGCCAGCAGCGCGACCCCGGGAGTGGGGGGGAATGAGCAGTTCTTC.

The CDR3 loop is CAISESQGNGYTF. The CDR3 DNA reads TGTGCCATCAGCGAATCACAGGGTAATGGCTACACCTTC. The V gene is TRBV10-3, the J gene TRBJ1-2, with D possibly being TRBD1 (6 bases). V was cut by 6 bases and J by 6 bases, with 14 bases left in between. Looked up from germline, CDR1 is ENHRY and CDR2 is SYGVKD. The CDR3 runs 13 residues.

The chain is built from TRBV5-1 and TRBJ2-7; 9 positions match TRBD1. The germline V gene has CDR1 SGHRS and CDR2 YFSETQ. The CDR3 is 15 amino acids. Trimming took 1 base from V and 3 from J; bases not matched to a gene: 5. The CDR3 DNA reads as TGCGCCAGCAGCTTGCTGACAGGGGGGAACTACGAGCAGTACTTC. Residues: CASSLLTGGNYEQYF.

The rearrangement joins TRBV11-3 to TRBJ2-7; 7 bases agree with TRBD1. There are 14 residues in the CDR3. The junction had 6 bases not matched to a gene; V was cut back by 3 bases and J by 4 bases. The germline CDR1 and CDR2 sequences are SGHNT and YENEEA. The DNA of the CDR3 is TGTGCCAGCAGCTTGTACGCAGGGGGTTACGAGCAGTACTTC. It translates to CASSLYAGGYEQYF.

The chain recombines TRBV5-8 with TRBJ2-5; 9 bases map to TRBD1. Per the germline V gene, CDR1 is SGHTS and CDR2 is YDEGEE. The CDR3 sequence is 16 residues long. V lost 4 bases and J lost 2; bases outside the gene matches: 9. DNA for the CDR3: TGTGCCAGCAGCCGGACAGGGGTTGGTCAACAAGAGACCCAGTACTTC. It translates to CASSRTGVGQQETQYF.

The rearrangement joins TRBV15 to TRBJ2-5, with 7 bases matching TRBD2. The junction had 12 bases not matched to a gene; V was cut back by 1 base and J by 4 bases. The V gene's germline CDR1 is LNHNV and CDR2 YYDKDF (reference sequence). This CDR3 spans 17 amino acids. The CDR3 reads CATSRAPPAGIVETQYF. CDR3 sequence (DNA): TGTGCCACCAGCAGAGCCCCCCCAGCGGGAATTGTAGAGACCCAGTACTTC.

This chain uses TRBV7-8 with TRBJ2-3, with 9 bases aligning to TRBD2. The CDR3 loop spans 17 amino acids. The V segment lost 5 bases and the J segment 4 bases; nucleotides outside the gene matches: 13. CDR1 and CDR2 (germline): SGHVS, FQNEAQ. The CDR3 loop reads CASSVPKAGGDADTQYF. CDR3 sequence (DNA): TGTGCCAGCAGCGTCCCTAAGGCGGGAGGGGATGCAGATACGCAGTATTTT.

The rearrangement uses TRBV7-9 and TRBJ1-4, with a tentative D call TRBD1 (6 bases). Per germline, CDR1 SEHNR and CDR2 FQNEAQ (reference sequence). CDR3 length equals 13 residues. The germline V and J ends were trimmed by 5 bases and 13 bases, with 17 bases remaining between them. Here the CDR3 reads CASSLQRDTGLFF. The DNA of the CDR3 is TGTGCCAGCAGCCTACAAAGGGACACCGGACTGTTTTTT.

This clone was seen a few times. The gene calls are TRBV9 and TRBJ1-1; tentative D call: TRBD1 (6 bases). V lost 6 bases and J 4 bases, leaving 19 bases between the germline ends. CDR1 and CDR2 from the germline V gene are SGDLS and YYNGEE. The CDR3 has 15 residues. The CDR3 DNA sequence: TGTGCCAGCAACCCCGGTGGGGGCCTGGGCACTGAAGCTTTCTTT. It yields the protein CASNPGGGLGTEAFF.

The CDR3 sequence: CSVEDPGRLYGYTF. Here the CDR3 DNA reads TGCAGCGTTGAAGATCCTGGCAGACTCTATGGCTACACCTTC. The chain is built from TRBV29-1 and TRBJ1-2; D is ambiguous. The length of the CDR3 is 14 residues. The germline V gene has CDR1 SQVTM and CDR2 ANQGSEA. V gave up 0 bases and J gave up 4 bases, with 12 bases separating them.

This clone was observed a few times. The chain uses TRBV4-3 and TRBJ1-6; D is uncertain. V lost 4 bases, J lost 7 bases, and 14 bases lay in between. This CDR3 is 15 amino acids long. Germline CDR1 reads LGHNA; CDR2 reads YSLEER. CDR3 nucleotides: TGCGCCAGCAGCCCGAAGGACGGGAGGAATTCACCCCTCCACTTT. It codes for CASSPKDGRNSPLHF.